The 32 T cell receptor beta chains in this list originate from one sample, sequenced in a study of blood T cell repertoires in COVID-19. Generated by immunoSEQ multiplex PCR, the TCRdb table keeps only in-frame clones and is missing some. The sample contains just over 150,000 clones, 92% of which appear only once. What was sequenced was peripheral blood. Receptors were obtained from a man between 25 and 39 years old with COVID-19, enrolled during active disease.

This clone was observed a few times. The chain employs TRBV7-2 and TRBJ1-5; D is undetermined. The V gene's germline CDR1 is SGHTA and CDR2 FQGNSA. The length of the CDR3 is 19 residues. Trimming removed 4 bases at V and 2 bases at J, with 24 bases between. In DNA form, the CDR3 reads TGTGCCAGCAGCTCGCCTGGGAGTCAGTCCCTATACGGCAATCAGCCCCAGCATTTT. This codes for CASSSPGSQSLYGNQPQHF.

Written as DNA, the CDR3 is TGTGCCAGCAGCTACTCCGGGACAGACGCCTATGGCTACACCTTC. This codes for CASSYSGTDAYGYTF. V usage is TRBV4-2 and J usage is TRBJ1-2; 7 bases map to TRBD1. The CDR3 is made up of 15 amino acids. CDR1 and CDR2 (germline): LGHNA, YNFKEQ. The V segment lost 5 bases and the J segment 4 bases; nucleotides outside the gene matches: 10.

The V and J genes are TRBV5-1 and TRBJ1-1; D is uncertain. CDR3 length equals 14 residues. Germline V CDR1 and CDR2: SGHRS, YFSETQ. The V gene lost 0 bases and the J gene lost 1 base, with 7 bases spanning the gap. CDR3: CASSLAPPNTEAFF. CDR3 bases: TGCGCCAGCAGCTTGGCTCCTCCGAACACTGAAGCTTTCTTT.

CDR3 nucleotides: TGTGCCACCAGTGATGCACAGGGGGCGGGGGAGACCCAGTACTTC. Its translation: CATSDAQGAGETQYF. This chain uses TRBV24-1 with TRBJ2-5; 9 bases agree with TRBD1. CDR1 KGHDR and CDR2 SFDVKD come from the germline V gene. After removal of 3 bases from V and 5 bases from J, the junction contained 6 bases not matched to a gene. The CDR3 sequence is 15 residues long.

The V and J genes are TRBV6-5 and TRBJ1-5; the D is unclear. Germline V gene sequence: CDR1 MNHEY, CDR2 SVGAGI. There are 13 residues in the CDR3. With 1 base removed from V and 6 bases from J, the gap between germline ends came to 7 bases. CDR3 loop: CASSYFSGQPQHF. The CDR3 nucleotides read TGTGCCAGCAGTTACTTTTCGGGTCAGCCCCAGCATTTT.

The chain is built from TRBV27 and TRBJ2-3; no clear D gene. Germline CDR1 reads MNHEY; CDR2 reads SMNVEV (reference sequence). V was cut by 3 bases and J by 0 bases, with 16 bases left in between. The CDR3 is made up of 17 amino acids. The CDR3 sequence is CASSFLRLGPSTDTQYF. CDR3 sequence (DNA): TGTGCCAGCAGTTTCCTGCGGTTAGGCCCTAGCACAGATACGCAGTATTTT.

This clone occurred a few times. The V gene is TRBV2, the J gene TRBJ2-5; 7 nucleotides agree with TRBD1. Unmatched junction bases numbered 5, after V lost 6 bases and J lost 1 base. The germline V gene has CDR1 SNHLY and CDR2 FYNNEI. The length of the CDR3 is 14 residues. CDR3 loop: CASSQTGVQETQYF. For the CDR3, the DNA is TGTGCCAGCAGCCAAACAGGGGTCCAAGAGACCCAGTACTTC.

The CDR3 DNA reads TGTGCCAGCAGTTATACGAGTTACACTGAAGCTTTCTTT. It yields the protein CASSYTSYTEAFF. The V gene is TRBV6-2 or TRBV6-3, the J gene TRBJ1-1; D not certain. V shed 3 bases and J shed 3 bases, with 8 bases lying between them. Germline loops: CDR1 MNHEY, CDR2 SVGEGT. This CDR3 has 13 residues.

The V gene is TRBV6-2 or TRBV6-3, the J gene TRBJ2-3; 10 bases are a match to TRBD2. This CDR3 is 15 amino acids long. The V and J ends lost 4 bases and 8 bases, in that order; junction bases with no gene match: 9. CDR1 and CDR2 from the germline V gene are MNHEY and SVGEGT. The CDR3, as DNA: TGTGCCAGCAGTTTGGGGCTAGCGGGGGACGGTACGCAGTATTTT. Translated, it gives CASSLGLAGDGTQYF.

J is TRBJ2-3 and V is TRBV7-9; TRBD2 might be the D (6 bases). CDR1 and CDR2 from the germline V gene are SEHNR and FQNEAQ (reference sequence). This CDR3 region has 17 residues. V lost 5 bases to trimming and J lost 0 bases, with 18 bases between them. CDR3 nucleotides: TGTGCCAGCAGCCCCTTACCCGGGGGACCTAGCACAGATACGCAGTATTTT. Protein product: CASSPLPGGPSTDTQYF.

The V call is TRBV7-9, the J call TRBJ1-3, with TRBD1 matching 8 bases. V lost 0 bases to trimming and J lost 2 bases; unmatched junction nucleotides: 3. Germline lookup yields CDR1 SEHNR and CDR2 FQNEAQ (reference sequence). This CDR3 has 16 amino acids. The CDR3 DNA follows: TGTGCCAGCAGCTTAGCCCGGACAGGGACTGGAAACACCATATATTTT. Amino acids: CASSLARTGTGNTIYF.

This chain links TRBV4-1 with TRBJ1-2; 7 bases fit TRBD1. The trim removed 2 bases at V and 6 bases at J, leaving 0 bases unmatched. CDR1 MGHRA and CDR2 YSYEKL come from the germline V gene. This CDR3 is built from 12 residues. CDR3 protein: CASSQTGDGYTF. The CDR3 DNA is TGCGCCAGCAGCCAAACAGGGGATGGCTACACCTTC.

This chain links TRBV9 with TRBJ1-1; D ambiguous. Between the trimmed V and J ends, which lost 3 bases and 6 bases, there was a span of 12 bases. Per germline, CDR1 SGDLS and CDR2 YYNGEE. The CDR3 is 13 residues long. CDR3 nucleotide sequence: TGTGCCAGCAGCGCCCTCCCAGAGGCTGAAGCTTTCTTT. This sequence encodes CASSALPEAEAFF.

The V call is TRBV9, the J call TRBJ2-5; D is perhaps TRBD1 (5 bases). Germline CDR1 is SGDLS and CDR2 is YYNGEE. CDR3 length: 14 residues. Between the trimmed V and J ends, which lost 2 bases and 4 bases, there was a span of 12 bases. CDR3 loop: CASSVTSGLETQYF. The CDR3 DNA follows: TGTGCCAGCAGCGTTACTTCAGGGTTAGAGACCCAGTACTTC.

The CDR3 coding sequence is TGTGCCAGTAGTATTGATCGGACAGGGACATCCTACGAGCAGTACTTC. It yields the protein CASSIDRTGTSYEQYF. J is TRBJ2-7 and V is TRBV19; 8 bases agree with TRBD1. The CDR3 sequence is 16 residues long. CDR1 and CDR2 from the germline V gene are LNHDA and SQIVND (reference sequence). V lost 3 bases to trimming and J lost 1 base; unmatched junction nucleotides: 8.

This clone showed up just a few times. The chain recombines TRBV29-1 with TRBJ2-5; a weak D match, TRBD1 (6 bases). Germline V gene lookup returns CDR1 SQVTM and CDR2 ANQGSEA. The CDR3 is made up of 13 amino acids. Trimming pared 7 bases from V and 3 bases from J, leaving 15 bases between. The CDR3 reads CSGSKQGKETQYF. In DNA form, the CDR3 reads TGCAGCGGTTCAAAACAGGGTAAAGAGACCCAGTACTTC.

The chain carries TRBV19 and TRBJ1-1, with a possible D match to TRBD1 (5 bases). CDR1 is LNHDA and CDR2 is SQIVND in the germline V gene (reference sequence). The CDR3 has 12 residues. V was trimmed by 9 bases and J by 2 bases, leaving 10 bases between them. CDR3 residues: CASLRENTEAFF. CDR3 DNA sequence: TGTGCCAGCCTCAGGGAAAACACTGAAGCTTTCTTT.

This chain links TRBV15 with TRBJ1-6; a weak D match, TRBD1 (6 bases). The CDR3 length is 15 residues. CDR1 and CDR2 from the germline V gene are LNHNV and YYDKDF (reference sequence). Deletions cut 3 bases from V and 8 bases from J, with 14 bases between. CDR3: CATSRTGLKDSPLHF. The CDR3 nucleotides are TGTGCCACCAGCAGGACAGGTCTTAAAGATTCACCCCTCCACTTT.

The chain links TRBV29-1 to TRBJ2-2; D gene uncertain. V lost 7 bases and J 6 bases, leaving 15 bases between the germline ends. CDR3 size: 13 residues. In germline, CDR1 is SQVTM, CDR2 ANQGSEA. The CDR3 DNA sequence: TGCAGCGCGATGGCGGCCCCACCCGGGGAGCTGTTTTTT. Translation gives CSAMAAPPGELFF.

The chain uses TRBV6-5 and TRBJ2-1, with TRBD2 matching 8 bases. The J segment lost 0 bases and the V segment lost 5 bases, leaving 0 bases of the junction unmatched. The CDR3 spans 14 residues. Germline V gene data show CDR1 as MNHEY and CDR2 as SVGAGI. CDR3 DNA sequence: TGTGCCAGCAGTCGGGGGGGCTCCTACAATGAGCAGTTCTTC. This gives the protein CASSRGGSYNEQFF.

The chain combines TRBV4-1 with TRBJ2-5, with 8 positions matching TRBD1. V lost 2 bases, J lost 5 bases, and 10 bases stayed unmatched. The CDR3 sequence is 16 residues long. CDR1 and CDR2 from the germline V gene are MGHRA and YSYEKL. The CDR3 nucleotides read TGCGCCAGCAGCCAACCTAACAGGGGGTCGCGGGAGACCCAGTACTTC. This codes for CASSQPNRGSRETQYF.

The genes are TRBV19 and TRBJ1-5; perhaps TRBD1 as D (5 bases). The germline gives CDR1 LNHDA, CDR2 SQIVND (reference sequence). Trimming took 1 base from V and 6 from J, leaving 13 bases between them. The CDR3 extends over 15 amino acids. The CDR3 sequence is CASSIASGSGQPQHF. The CDR3 nucleotides read TGTGCCAGTAGTATAGCGTCAGGGTCGGGTCAGCCCCAGCATTTT.

The chain is built from TRBV6-2 or TRBV6-3 and TRBJ1-3; TRBD1 might be the D (6 bases). The germline V gene encodes CDR1 MNHEY and CDR2 SVGEGT. The CDR3 has 14 residues. V dropped 6 bases and J dropped 1 base, with 10 bases sitting between them. Here the CDR3 DNA reads TGTGCCAGCAGCTCGACAGGATCTGGAAACACCATATATTTT. It specifies CASSSTGSGNTIYF.

This chain uses TRBV6-5 with TRBJ1-3; 7 nucleotides align to TRBD1. V was pared by 4 bases and J by 2 bases, with 5 bases of the junction left unmatched. The CDR3 has 15 residues. Germline loops: CDR1 MNHEY, CDR2 SVGAGI. CDR3 loop: CASSSDRAAGNTIYF. DNA of the CDR3: TGTGCCAGCAGTTCCGACAGGGCGGCTGGAAACACCATATATTTT.

The chain couples TRBV2 to TRBJ2-7, with a tentative D call TRBD1 (5 bases). The CDR3 loop spans 13 amino acids. In germline, CDR1 is SNHLY, CDR2 FYNNEI. The V end lost 7 bases, the J end lost 0 bases, and 10 bases lay between the germline ends. This CDR3 is CASIRQSSYEQYF. The CDR3, as DNA: TGTGCCAGCATTAGACAGAGCTCCTACGAGCAGTACTTC.

The genes are TRBV27 and TRBJ1-2, with 7 bases that match TRBD1. The CDR3 has 15 amino acids. CDR1 MNHEY and CDR2 SMNVEV come from the germline V gene (reference sequence). The V and J ends lost 2 bases and 4 bases, in that order; junction bases with no gene match: 7. In DNA, the CDR3 is TGTGCCAGCAGTTTAGCACCGGGACAGCCCTATGGCTACACCTTC. This codes for CASSLAPGQPYGYTF.

This chain uses TRBV7-2 with TRBJ2-7; D is unresolved. The CDR3 has 14 residues. The germline V and J ends were trimmed by 2 bases and 1 base, with 9 bases remaining between them. CDR1 SGHTA and CDR2 FQGNSA come from the germline V gene. CDR3 in DNA: TGTGCCAGCAGCTTAAATGGAGTATCCTACGAGCAGTACTTC. This translates into CASSLNGVSYEQYF.

V gene TRBV27 combines with J gene TRBJ2-1; D gene unclear. This CDR3 contains 17 residues. Germline-derived CDR1 and CDR2 are MNHEY and SMNVEV (reference sequence). V dropped 7 bases and J dropped 9 bases, with 28 bases sitting between them. The CDR3 reads CASIATQLTRTYGEQFF. CDR3 in DNA: TGTGCCAGCATCGCGACTCAGCTTACCCGAACCTATGGTGAGCAGTTCTTC.

The CDR3 loop reads CASRYRQGALDGYTF. The CDR3 DNA reads as TGTGCCAGCAGATACCGACAGGGGGCGCTGGATGGCTACACCTTC. The genes are TRBV28 and TRBJ1-2, with 10 bases lining up with TRBD1. This CDR3 is built from 15 residues. Germline V lookup: CDR1 MDHEN, CDR2 SYDVKM. Trimming took 6 bases from V and 6 from J; bases not matched to a gene: 10.

J is TRBJ1-2 and V is TRBV29-1; 10 positions match TRBD1. Germline V gene sequence: CDR1 SQVTM, CDR2 ANQGSEA. Trimming took 6 bases from V and 7 from J; bases not matched to a gene: 8. This CDR3 contains 13 residues. The CDR3 coding sequence is TGCAGCGTCTCCGGGACAGGGGCTTTTGGCTACACCTTC. It is translated as CSVSGTGAFGYTF.

J is TRBJ2-3 and V is TRBV10-3; tentative D call: TRBD1 (6 bases). Germline-derived CDR1 and CDR2 are ENHRY and SYGVKD. The CDR3 is 15 amino acids. The ends were cut back, 6 bases at V and 0 bases at J, with 13 bases in the middle. For the CDR3, the DNA is TGTGCCATCAGCCGGACAGCCCCTAGCACAGATACGCAGTATTTT. As protein: CAISRTAPSTDTQYF.

The chain couples TRBV24-1 to TRBJ2-3, with TRBD1 as a possible D gene (6 bases). Trimming took off 3 bases at V and 2 bases at J, with 11 bases between the two ends. The germline V gene encodes CDR1 KGHDR and CDR2 SFDVKD. The length of the CDR3 is 15 residues. CDR3 bases: TGTGCCACCAGTGATCCCGGGACATACACAGATACGCAGTATTTT. As protein: CATSDPGTYTDTQYF.